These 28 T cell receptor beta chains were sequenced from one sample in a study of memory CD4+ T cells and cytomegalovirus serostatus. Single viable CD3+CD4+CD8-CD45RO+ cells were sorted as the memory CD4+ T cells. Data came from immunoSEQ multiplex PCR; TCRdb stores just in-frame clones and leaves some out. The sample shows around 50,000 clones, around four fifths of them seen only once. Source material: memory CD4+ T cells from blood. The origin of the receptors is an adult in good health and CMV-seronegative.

The CDR3 spells CASRSEAQPQHF. As DNA, the CDR3 is TGTGCCAGCAGAAGCGAGGCTCAGCCCCAGCATTTT. The rearrangement links TRBV7-9 to TRBJ1-5; D is ambiguous. CDR1 SEHNR and CDR2 FQNEAQ come from the germline V gene (reference sequence). The CDR3 consists of 12 residues. V was trimmed by 6 bases and J by 6 bases, leaving 9 bases between them.

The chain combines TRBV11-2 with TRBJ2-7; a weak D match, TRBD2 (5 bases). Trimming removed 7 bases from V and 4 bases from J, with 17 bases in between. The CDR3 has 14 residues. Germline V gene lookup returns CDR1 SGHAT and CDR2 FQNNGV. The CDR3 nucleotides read TGTGCCAGCATCCCCCTTAGCGTCGGGTACGAGCAGTACTTC. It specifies CASIPLSVGYEQYF.

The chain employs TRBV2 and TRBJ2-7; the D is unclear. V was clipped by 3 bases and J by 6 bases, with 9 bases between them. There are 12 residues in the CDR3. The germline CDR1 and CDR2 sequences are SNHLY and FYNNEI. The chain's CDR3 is CASSDSRAEQYF. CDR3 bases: TGTGCCAGCAGTGATTCCCGGGCCGAGCAGTACTTC.

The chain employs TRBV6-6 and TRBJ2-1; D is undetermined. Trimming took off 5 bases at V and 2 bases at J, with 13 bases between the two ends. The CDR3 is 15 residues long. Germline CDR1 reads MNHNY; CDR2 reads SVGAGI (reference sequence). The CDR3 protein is CASSSHSTTYNEQFF. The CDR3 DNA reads TGTGCCAGCAGTAGCCACAGTACCACCTACAATGAGCAGTTCTTC.

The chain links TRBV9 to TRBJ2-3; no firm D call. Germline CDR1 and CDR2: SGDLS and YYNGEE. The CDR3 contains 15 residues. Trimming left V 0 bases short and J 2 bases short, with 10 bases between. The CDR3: CASSVAAYNTDTQYF. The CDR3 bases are TGTGCCAGCAGCGTAGCAGCTTATAACACAGATACGCAGTATTTT. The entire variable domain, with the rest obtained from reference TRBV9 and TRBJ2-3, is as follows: DSGVTQTPKHLITATGQRVTLRCSPRSGDLSVYWYQQSLDQGLQFLIQYYNGEERAKGNILERFSAQQFPDLHSELNLSSLELGDSALYFCASSVAAYNTDTQYFGPGTRLTVL.

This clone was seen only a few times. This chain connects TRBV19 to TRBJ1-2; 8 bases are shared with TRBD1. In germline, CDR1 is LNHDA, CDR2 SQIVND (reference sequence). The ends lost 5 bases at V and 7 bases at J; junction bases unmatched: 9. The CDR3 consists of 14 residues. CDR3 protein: CASSSRTGLVGYTF. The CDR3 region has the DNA TGTGCCAGTAGTTCACGGACAGGGCTTGTTGGCTACACCTTC.

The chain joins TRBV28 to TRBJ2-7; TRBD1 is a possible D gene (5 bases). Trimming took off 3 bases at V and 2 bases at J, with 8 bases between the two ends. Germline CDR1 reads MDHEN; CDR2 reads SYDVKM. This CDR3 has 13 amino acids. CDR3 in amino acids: CASSLAGPYEQYF. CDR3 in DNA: TGTGCCAGCAGTTTGGCAGGGCCCTACGAGCAGTACTTC.

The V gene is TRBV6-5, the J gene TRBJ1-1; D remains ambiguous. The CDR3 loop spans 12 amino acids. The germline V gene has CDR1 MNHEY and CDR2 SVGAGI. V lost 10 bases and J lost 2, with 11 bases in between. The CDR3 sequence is CATWGDNTEAFF. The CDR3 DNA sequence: TGTGCCACCTGGGGTGACAACACTGAAGCTTTCTTT.

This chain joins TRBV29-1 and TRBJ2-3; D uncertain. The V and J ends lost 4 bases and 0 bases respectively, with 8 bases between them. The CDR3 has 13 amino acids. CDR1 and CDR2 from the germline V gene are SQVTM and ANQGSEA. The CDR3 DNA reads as TGCAGCGTTGTATCTTTTAGCACAGATACGCAGTATTTT. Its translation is CSVVSFSTDTQYF.

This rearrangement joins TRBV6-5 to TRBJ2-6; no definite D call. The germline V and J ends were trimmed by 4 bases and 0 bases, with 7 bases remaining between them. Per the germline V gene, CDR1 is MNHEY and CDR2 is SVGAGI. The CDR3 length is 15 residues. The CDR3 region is CASSSQDSGANVLTF. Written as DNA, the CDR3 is TGTGCCAGCAGTTCTCAGGACTCTGGGGCCAACGTCCTGACTTTC.

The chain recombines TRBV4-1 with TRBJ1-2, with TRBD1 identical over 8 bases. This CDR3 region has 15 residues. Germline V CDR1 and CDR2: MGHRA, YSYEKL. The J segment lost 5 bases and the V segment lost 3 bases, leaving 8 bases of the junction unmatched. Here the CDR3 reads CASSHLDREGYGYTF. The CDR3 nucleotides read TGCGCCAGCAGCCACCTGGACAGGGAGGGGTATGGCTACACCTTC.

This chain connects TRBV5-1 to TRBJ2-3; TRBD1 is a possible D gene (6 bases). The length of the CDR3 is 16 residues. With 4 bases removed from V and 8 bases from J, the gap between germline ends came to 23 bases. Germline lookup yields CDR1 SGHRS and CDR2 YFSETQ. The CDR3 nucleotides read TGCGCCAGCAGCCAAAATCAGGGGCAGTCTGGTGGTACGCAGTATTTT. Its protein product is CASSQNQGQSGGTQYF.

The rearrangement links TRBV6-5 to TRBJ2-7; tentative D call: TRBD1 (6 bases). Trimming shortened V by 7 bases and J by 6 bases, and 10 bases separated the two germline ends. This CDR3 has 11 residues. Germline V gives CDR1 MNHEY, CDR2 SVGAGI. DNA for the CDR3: TGTGCCAGCATGAGGGGGAGCGAGCAGTACTTC. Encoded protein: CASMRGSEQYF.

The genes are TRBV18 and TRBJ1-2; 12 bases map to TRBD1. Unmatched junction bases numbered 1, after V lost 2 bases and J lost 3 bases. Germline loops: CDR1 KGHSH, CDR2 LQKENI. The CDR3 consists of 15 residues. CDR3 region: CASSPGTGGDYGYTF. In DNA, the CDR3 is TGTGCCAGCTCACCAGGGACAGGGGGCGACTATGGCTACACCTTC. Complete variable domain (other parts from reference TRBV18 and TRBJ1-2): NAGVMQNPRHLVRRRGQEARLRCSPMKGHSHVYWYRQLPEEGLKFMVYLQKENIIDESGMPKERFSAEFPKEGPSILRIQQVVRGDSAAYFCASSPGTGGDYGYTFGSGTRLTVV.

The DNA of the CDR3 is TGTGCCAGCAGCGGGAGACTAGCGGGAATAAATGAGCAGTTCTTC. This codes for CASSGRLAGINEQFF. V gene TRBV6-1 combines with J gene TRBJ2-1; 11 nucleotides agree with TRBD2. Germline-derived CDR1 and CDR2 are MNHNS and SASEGT. The CDR3 has 15 residues. With V trimmed by 6 bases and J by 7 bases, 8 bases remained unmatched.

The CDR3 DNA reads as TGTGCCATCAGTCGTGGTTCGAGCGGGAGTGGGTACGAGCAGTACTTC. Protein product: CAISRGSSGSGYEQYF. The chain joins TRBV10-3 to TRBJ2-7; 8 positions agree with TRBD2. This CDR3 spans 16 amino acids. The germline CDR1 and CDR2 sequences are ENHRY and SYGVKD. The V gene end was trimmed by 5 bases and the J gene end by 4 bases; junction bases not matched to a gene: 13.

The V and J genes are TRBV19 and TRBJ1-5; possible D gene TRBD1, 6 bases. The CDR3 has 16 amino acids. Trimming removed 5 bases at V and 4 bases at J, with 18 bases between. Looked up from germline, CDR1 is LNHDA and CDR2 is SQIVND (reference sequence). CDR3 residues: CASSHLGRGANQPQHF. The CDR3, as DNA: TGTGCCAGTAGTCACCTGGGGCGGGGGGCAAATCAGCCCCAGCATTTT. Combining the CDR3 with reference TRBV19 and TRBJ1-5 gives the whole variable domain DGGITQSPKYLFRKEGQNVTLSCEQNLNHDAMYWYRQDPGQGLRLIYYSQIVNDFQKGDIAEGYSVSREKKESFPLTVTSAQKNPTAFYLCASSHLGRGANQPQHFGDGTRLSIL.

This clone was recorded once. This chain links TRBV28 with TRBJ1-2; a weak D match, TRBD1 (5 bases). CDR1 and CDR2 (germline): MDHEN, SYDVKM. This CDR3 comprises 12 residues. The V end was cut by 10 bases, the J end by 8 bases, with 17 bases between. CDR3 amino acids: CATITGSQGYTF. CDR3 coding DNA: TGTGCCACAATCACAGGTTCTCAGGGCTACACCTTC.

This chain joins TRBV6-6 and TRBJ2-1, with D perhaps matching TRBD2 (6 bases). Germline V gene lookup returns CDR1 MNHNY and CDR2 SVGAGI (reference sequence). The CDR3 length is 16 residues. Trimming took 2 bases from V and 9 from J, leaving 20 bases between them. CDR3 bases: TGTGCCAGCAGTTACGGTAGCAATCGGGAGTCTGGTGAGCAGTTCTTC. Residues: CASSYGSNRESGEQFF.

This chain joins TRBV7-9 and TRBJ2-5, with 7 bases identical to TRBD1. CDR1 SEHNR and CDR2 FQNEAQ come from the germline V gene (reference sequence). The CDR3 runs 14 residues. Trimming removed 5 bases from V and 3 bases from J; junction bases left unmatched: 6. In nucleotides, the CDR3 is TGTGCCAGCAGCCATCGGACAGGAGAAGAGACCCAGTACTTC. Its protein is CASSHRTGEETQYF.

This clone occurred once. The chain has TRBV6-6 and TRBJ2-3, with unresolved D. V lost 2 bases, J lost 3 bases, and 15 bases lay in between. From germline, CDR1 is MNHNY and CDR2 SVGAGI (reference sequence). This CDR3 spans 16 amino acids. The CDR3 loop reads CASSYPILGRTDTQYF. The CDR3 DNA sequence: TGTGCCAGCAGTTACCCTATCCTCGGCAGGACAGATACGCAGTATTTT.

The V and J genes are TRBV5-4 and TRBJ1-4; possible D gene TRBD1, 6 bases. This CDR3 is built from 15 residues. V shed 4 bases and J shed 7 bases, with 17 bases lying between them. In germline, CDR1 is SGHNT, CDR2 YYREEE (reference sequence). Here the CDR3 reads CASSQGGGFGEKLFF. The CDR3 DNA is TGTGCCAGCAGCCAGGGAGGGGGGTTTGGTGAAAAACTGTTTTTT.

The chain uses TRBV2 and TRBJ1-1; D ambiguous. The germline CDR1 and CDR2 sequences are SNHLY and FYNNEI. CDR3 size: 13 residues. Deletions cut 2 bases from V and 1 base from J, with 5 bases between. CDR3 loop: CASSERRNTEAFF. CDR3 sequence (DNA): TGTGCCAGCAGTGAAAGGAGGAACACTGAAGCTTTCTTT.

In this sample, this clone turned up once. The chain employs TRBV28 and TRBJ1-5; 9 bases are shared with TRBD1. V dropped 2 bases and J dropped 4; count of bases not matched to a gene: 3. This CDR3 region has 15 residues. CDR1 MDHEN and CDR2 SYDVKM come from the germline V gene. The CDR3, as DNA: TGTGCCAGCAGTTTACCCGGACAGGGGAATCAGCCCCAGCATTTT. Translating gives CASSLPGQGNQPQHF.

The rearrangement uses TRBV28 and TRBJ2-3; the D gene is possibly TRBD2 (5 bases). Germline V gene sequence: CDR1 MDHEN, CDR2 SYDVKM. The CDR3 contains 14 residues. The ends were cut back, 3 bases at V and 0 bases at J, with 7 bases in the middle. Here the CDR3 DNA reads TGTGCCAGCAGTTTTCCGGGGAGCACAGATACGCAGTATTTT. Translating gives CASSFPGSTDTQYF.

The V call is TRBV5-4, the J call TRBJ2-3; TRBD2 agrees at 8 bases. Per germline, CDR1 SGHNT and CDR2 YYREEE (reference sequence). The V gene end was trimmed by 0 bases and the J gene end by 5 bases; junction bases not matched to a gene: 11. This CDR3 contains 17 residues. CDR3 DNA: TGTGCCAGCAGCTTGGTGGCGGGAGGAGTTGGTCGAGATACGCAGTATTTT. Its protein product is CASSLVAGGVGRDTQYF.

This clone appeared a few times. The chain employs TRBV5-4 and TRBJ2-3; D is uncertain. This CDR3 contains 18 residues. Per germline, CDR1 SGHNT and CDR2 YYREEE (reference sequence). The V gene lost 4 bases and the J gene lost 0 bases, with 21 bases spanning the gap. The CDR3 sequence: CASSTWGSMSHSTDTQYF. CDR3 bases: TGTGCCAGCAGCACTTGGGGATCTATGAGTCATAGCACAGATACGCAGTATTTT.

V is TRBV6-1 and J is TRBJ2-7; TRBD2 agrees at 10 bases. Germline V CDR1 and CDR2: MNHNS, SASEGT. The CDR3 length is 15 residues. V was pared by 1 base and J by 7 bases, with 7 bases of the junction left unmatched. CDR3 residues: CASSEGLAGAWEQYF. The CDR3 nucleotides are TGTGCCAGCAGTGAAGGGCTAGCGGGAGCCTGGGAGCAGTACTTC.